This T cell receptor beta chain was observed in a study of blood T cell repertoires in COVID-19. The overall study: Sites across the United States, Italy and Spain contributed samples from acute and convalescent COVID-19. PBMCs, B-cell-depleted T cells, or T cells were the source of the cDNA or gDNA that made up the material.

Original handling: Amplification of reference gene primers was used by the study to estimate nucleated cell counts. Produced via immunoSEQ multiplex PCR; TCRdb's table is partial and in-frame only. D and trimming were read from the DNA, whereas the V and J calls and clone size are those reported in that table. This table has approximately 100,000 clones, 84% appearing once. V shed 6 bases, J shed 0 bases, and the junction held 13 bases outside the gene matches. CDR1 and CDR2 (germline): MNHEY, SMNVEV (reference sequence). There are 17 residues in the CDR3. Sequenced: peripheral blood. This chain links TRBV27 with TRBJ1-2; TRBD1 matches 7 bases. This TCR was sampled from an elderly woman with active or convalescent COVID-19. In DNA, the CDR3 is TGTGCCAGCAGCCAAATCACGGGGACAGTTACTAACTATGGCTACACCTTC. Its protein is CASSQITGTVTNYGYTF.